Listed below are T cell receptor beta chains from one sample, sequenced in a study of response to subunit inactivated influenza vaccine. TCRdb reprocessed the RT-PCR reads via MiXCR and lists one record per CDR3 protein. The data show roughly 700,000 distinct CDR3 sequences, 15% to 19% seen once. The input for sequencing was PBMCs from blood, taken approximately 13 days after vaccination. These receptors all stem from a man over 45 who received an inactivated influenza vaccine. The CDR3 runs from the conserved cysteine through the conserved F or W. Fields, in order: J gene, D gene, CDR3 length, V gene, CDR3 protein. The D gene is left open where the match is weak.

j_call: TRBJ2-6
d_call: .
cdr3_length: 16
v_call: TRBV28
cdr3_aa: CASSPLRNSGANVLTF

j_call: TRBJ1-1
d_call: TRBD1
cdr3_length: 16
v_call: TRBV20-1
cdr3_aa: CSARDRLTGFGTEAFF

j_call: TRBJ2-7
d_call: TRBD2
cdr3_length: 17
v_call: TRBV11-2
cdr3_aa: CASSRMRGTSGYYEQYF

j_call: TRBJ2-2
d_call: .
cdr3_length: 13
v_call: TRBV7-9
cdr3_aa: CASNQDGAGELFF

j_call: TRBJ2-6
d_call: .
cdr3_length: 14
v_call: TRBV4-3
cdr3_aa: CASSQEAGANVLTF

j_call: TRBJ2-7
d_call: TRBD1
cdr3_length: 15
v_call: TRBV6-2/TRBV6-3
cdr3_aa: CASSYDHRGSYEQYF

j_call: TRBJ2-7
d_call: .
cdr3_length: 14
v_call: TRBV9
cdr3_aa: CASSVDLVSDEQYF

j_call: TRBJ2-1
d_call: .
cdr3_length: 11
v_call: TRBV28
cdr3_aa: CASSFFHEQFF

j_call: TRBJ1-2
d_call: .
cdr3_length: 14
v_call: TRBV5-6
cdr3_aa: CASSLDLDNYGYTF

j_call: TRBJ2-1
d_call: TRBD2
cdr3_length: 16
v_call: TRBV7-8
cdr3_aa: CASSLGGLAGVNEQFF

j_call: TRBJ2-3
d_call: TRBD1
cdr3_length: 15
v_call: TRBV10-3
cdr3_aa: CAISVGQVGADTQYF

j_call: TRBJ2-1
d_call: TRBD2
cdr3_length: 15
v_call: TRBV12-3/TRBV12-4
cdr3_aa: CASSLEAGKSNEQFF

j_call: TRBJ2-1
d_call: TRBD2
cdr3_length: 15
v_call: TRBV7-2
cdr3_aa: CASSLRPGLANEQFF

j_call: TRBJ2-3
d_call: .
cdr3_length: 15
v_call: TRBV6-5
cdr3_aa: CASSYWAGSTDTQYF

j_call: TRBJ2-1
d_call: .
cdr3_length: 18
v_call: TRBV6-5
cdr3_aa: CASSYPGNRPSSYNEQFF

j_call: TRBJ2-7
d_call: .
cdr3_length: 14
v_call: TRBV4-1
cdr3_aa: CASSPGRTSYEQYF

j_call: TRBJ1-2
d_call: .
cdr3_length: 16
v_call: TRBV12-3/TRBV12-4
cdr3_aa: CASSHSTGGFNYGYTF

j_call: TRBJ2-2
d_call: .
cdr3_length: 18
v_call: TRBV6-1
cdr3_aa: CASSPRPPSASNTGELFF

j_call: TRBJ2-1
d_call: .
cdr3_length: 15
v_call: TRBV27
cdr3_aa: CASSPRGTANNEQFF

j_call: TRBJ2-6
d_call: .
cdr3_length: 16
v_call: TRBV5-1
cdr3_aa: CASSSTTVSGANVLTF

j_call: TRBJ2-3
d_call: TRBD1
cdr3_length: 15
v_call: TRBV18
cdr3_aa: CASSPTGDRTDTQYF

j_call: TRBJ1-1
d_call: TRBD1
cdr3_length: 14
v_call: TRBV5-1
cdr3_aa: CASSTGTENTEAFF

j_call: TRBJ2-7
d_call: TRBD1
cdr3_length: 17
v_call: TRBV19
cdr3_aa: CASSARMRGLSSYEQYF

j_call: TRBJ2-1
d_call: TRBD2
cdr3_length: 15
v_call: TRBV20-1
cdr3_aa: CSARAGLARLTEQFF

j_call: TRBJ2-3
d_call: TRBD1
cdr3_length: 14
v_call: TRBV29-1
cdr3_aa: CSGGQGGRTDTQYF

j_call: TRBJ2-2
d_call: TRBD1
cdr3_length: 19
v_call: TRBV11-2
cdr3_aa: CASSLTGQVLVPNTGELFF